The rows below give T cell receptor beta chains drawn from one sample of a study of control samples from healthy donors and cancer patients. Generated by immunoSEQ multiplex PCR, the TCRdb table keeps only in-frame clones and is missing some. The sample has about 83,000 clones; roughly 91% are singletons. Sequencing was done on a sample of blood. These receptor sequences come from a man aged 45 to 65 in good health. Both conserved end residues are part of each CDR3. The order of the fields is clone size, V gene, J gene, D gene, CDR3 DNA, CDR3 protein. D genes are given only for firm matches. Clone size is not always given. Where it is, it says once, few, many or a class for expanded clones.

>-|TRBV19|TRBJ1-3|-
TGTGCCAGTAGTATGTTGTCACAGGGTGTCTCTGGAAACACCATATATTTT
CASSMLSQGVSGNTIYF
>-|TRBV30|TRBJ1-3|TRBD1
TGTGCCTGGAGTTACCCAGGGGGCACCATATATTTT
CAWSYPGGTIYF
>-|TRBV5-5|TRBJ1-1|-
TGTGCCAGCAGCTCATCAGGGTATCGGAACACTGAAGCTTTCTTT
CASSSSGYRNTEAFF
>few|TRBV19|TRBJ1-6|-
TGTGCCAGTACGGGAATGGGGGATTCACCCCTCCACTTT
CASTGMGDSPLHF
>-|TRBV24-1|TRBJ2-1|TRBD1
TGTGCCACCAGTGACCCGACAGGGACGGACTACAATGAGCAGTTCTTC
CATSDPTGTDYNEQFF
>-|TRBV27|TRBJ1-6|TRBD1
TGTGCCAGCAGACGACAGGGAATTTCACCCCTCCACTTT
CASRRQGISPLHF
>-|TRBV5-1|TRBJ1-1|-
TGCGCCAGCAGCTTGACGGGCCCTCTGAACACTGAAGCTTTCTTT
CASSLTGPLNTEAFF
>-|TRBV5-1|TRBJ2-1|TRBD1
TGCGCCAGCAGCTTTGGGGTGGGGACAGGGTCCTCCTACAATGAGCAGTTCTTC
CASSFGVGTGSSYNEQFF
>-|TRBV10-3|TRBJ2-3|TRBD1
TGTGCCATCAGTGAAGGGGGCAGGGCAGATACGCAGTATTTT
CAISEGGRADTQYF
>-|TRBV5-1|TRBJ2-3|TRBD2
TGCGCCAGCAGCTTACTAGCGGGGGAGTTGACAGATACGCAGTATTTT
CASSLLAGELTDTQYF
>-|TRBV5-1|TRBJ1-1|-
TGCGCCAGCAGCTCTCCTTCCCCGGGCGTGGCTTTCACTGAAGCTTTCTTT
CASSSPSPGVAFTEAFF
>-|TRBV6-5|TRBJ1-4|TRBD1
TGTGCCAGCAGTCCGGACAGGGGGCAGGAAAAACTGTTTTTT
CASSPDRGQEKLFF
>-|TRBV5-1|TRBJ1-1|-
TGCGCCAGCAGTCAAGCCGGGAAATTGTTACAGGCTTTCTTT
CASSQAGKLLQAFF
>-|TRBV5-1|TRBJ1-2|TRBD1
TGCGCCAGCAGCTCACAGGGGGCGCAAGGGAATAAAGGCTACACCTTC
CASSSQGAQGNKGYTF
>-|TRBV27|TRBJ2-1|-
TGTGCCAGCAGTTTACAGGGACTTTTCTACAATGAGCAGTTCTTC
CASSLQGLFYNEQFF
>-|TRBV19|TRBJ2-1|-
TGTGCCAGTAGTATAGGGGCAGGCTCCTACAATGAGCAGTTCTTC
CASSIGAGSYNEQFF
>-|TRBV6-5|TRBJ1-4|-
TGTGCCAGCAGTTACTTCGGGACGCTTAATGAAAAACTGTTTTTT
CASSYFGTLNEKLFF
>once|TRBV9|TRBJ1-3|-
TGTGCCAGCAGCCCCAGGGGTCTCGGCTCTGGAAACACCATATATTTT
CASSPRGLGSGNTIYF
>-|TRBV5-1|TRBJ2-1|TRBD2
TGCGCCAGCAAATCTTCTAGCGGGGCCAATGAGCAGTTCTTC
CASKSSSGANEQFF
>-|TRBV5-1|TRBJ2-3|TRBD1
TGCGCCACCTGGACAGGGGATTTCGGTACGCAGTATTTT
CATWTGDFGTQYF
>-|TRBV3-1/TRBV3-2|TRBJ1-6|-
TGTGCCAGCAGCCAAAAACAGGGAGGGAATTCACCCCTCCACTTT
CASSQKQGGNSPLHF
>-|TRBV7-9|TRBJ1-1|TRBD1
TGTGCCAGCAGCTTAGGGGGGACAGGGCTGGCTGAAGCTTTCTTT
CASSLGGTGLAEAFF
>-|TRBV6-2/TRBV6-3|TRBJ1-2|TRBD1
TGTGCCAGCAGCCGAGGACAGGGGGCGGCTAGCTACACCTTC
CASSRGQGAASYTF
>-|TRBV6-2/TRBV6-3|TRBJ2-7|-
TGTGCCAGCAGCCGAGGGACCGGTCCCTACGAGCAGTACTTC
CASSRGTGPYEQYF
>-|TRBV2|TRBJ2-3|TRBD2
TGTGCCAGCAGTTGGGGGGGAAGCACAGATACGCAGTATTTT
CASSWGGSTDTQYF
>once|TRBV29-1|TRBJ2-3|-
TGCAGCGTTGTAAGACGGGCCGGATACACAGATACGCAGTATTTT
CSVVRRAGYTDTQYF
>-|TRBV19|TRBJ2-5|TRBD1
TGTGCCAGTACAGGGGGCGTGGAAGAGACCCAGTACTTC
CASTGGVEETQYF
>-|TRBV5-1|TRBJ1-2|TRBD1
TGCGCCAGCAGCTTGGCCAAGGGGGCAGACGGCTACACCTTC
CASSLAKGADGYTF
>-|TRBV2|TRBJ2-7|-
TGTGCCAGCACACCACCCGACCGGGGATCCCGGAACTACGAGCAGTACTTC
CASTPPDRGSRNYEQYF
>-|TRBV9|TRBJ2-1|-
TGTGCCAGCAGCGTAGGGGTGAAGAACAATGAGCAGTTCTTC
CASSVGVKNNEQFF
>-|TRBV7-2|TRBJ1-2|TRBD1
TGTGCCAGCACCTTCCAGGGGGCGCGGTATGGCTACACCTTC
CASTFQGARYGYTF
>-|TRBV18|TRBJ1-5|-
TGTGCCAGCTCACCGGACAGTCACAATCAGCCCCAGCATTTT
CASSPDSHNQPQHF
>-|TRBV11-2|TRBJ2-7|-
TGTGCCAGCAGCTTAGACAGGGGATCTGCCTACGAGCAGTACTTC
CASSLDRGSAYEQYF
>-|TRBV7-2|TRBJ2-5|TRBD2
TGTGCCAGCAGCTTAGTTGCAGGTCGATCGGGAGGGGAGACCCAGTACTTC
CASSLVAGRSGGETQYF
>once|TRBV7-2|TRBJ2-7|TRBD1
TGTGCCAGCAGCTTAGTACAGGGGGCCTGGGAGCAGTACTTC
CASSLVQGAWEQYF
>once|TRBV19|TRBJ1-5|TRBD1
TGTGCCAGTAGTAGGGGACGGGACAGTTACAATCAGCCCCAGCATTTT
CASSRGRDSYNQPQHF
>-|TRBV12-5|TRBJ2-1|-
TGTGCTAGTGCCGGACCTGACCGGGGCATGGATGAGCAGTTCTTC
CASAGPDRGMDEQFF
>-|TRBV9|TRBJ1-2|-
TGTGCCAGCAGCGTAGGGGCGGCTTATGGCTACACCTTC
CASSVGAAYGYTF
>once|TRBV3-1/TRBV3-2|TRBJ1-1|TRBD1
TGTGCCAGCAGTCCTTATCTAAATGACAGGGGAAGAGAAAAAGCTTTCTTT
CASSPYLNDRGREKAFF
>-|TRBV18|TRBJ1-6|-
TGTGCCAGCTCAACGGGTGGAGTTAATTCACCCCTCCACTTT
CASSTGGVNSPLHF
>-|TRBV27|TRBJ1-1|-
TGTGCCAGCTGGGGGAACTCGGGCCCCTTCCACGCTGAAGCTTTCTTT
CASWGNSGPFHAEAFF
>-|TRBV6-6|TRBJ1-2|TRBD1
TGTGCCAGCAGTTCCGGGACAGGGGACCGAAGCTACACCTTC
CASSSGTGDRSYTF
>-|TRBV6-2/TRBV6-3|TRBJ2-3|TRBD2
TGTGCCAGCAGTTACGCGGGGGCAGATACGCAGTATTTT
CASSYAGADTQYF
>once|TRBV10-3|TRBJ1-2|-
TGTGCCATCAGTCCGGGGTTAGCTAACTATGGCTACACCTTC
CAISPGLANYGYTF
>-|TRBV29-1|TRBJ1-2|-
TGCAGCGTTGAAAGGGGGTTTAACGGCTACACCTTC
CSVERGFNGYTF
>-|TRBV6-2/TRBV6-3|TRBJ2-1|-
TGTGCCAGCAGTTACACCAATGAGCAGTTCTTC
CASSYTNEQFF
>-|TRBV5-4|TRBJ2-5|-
TGTGCCAGCAGCTCAAGGCCGAAAGGGGAAGACCAAGAGACCCAGTACTTC
CASSSRPKGEDQETQYF
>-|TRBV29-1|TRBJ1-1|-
TGCAGCGTTGAAGGCCCCGGGAGGAACACTGAAGCTTTCTTT
CSVEGPGRNTEAFF
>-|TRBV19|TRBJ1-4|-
TGTGCCAGTACCCCGACAGGCCAGAATGAAAAACTGTTTTTT
CASTPTGQNEKLFF
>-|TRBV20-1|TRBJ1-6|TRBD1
TGCAGTGCTAGTCGAATCATGGACAGGACAAATTCACCCCTCCACTTT
CSASRIMDRTNSPLHF
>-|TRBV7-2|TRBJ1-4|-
TGTGCCAGCAGCCTTCGCGGTAGGGGAGCAGGAGAAAAACTGTTTTTT
CASSLRGRGAGEKLFF
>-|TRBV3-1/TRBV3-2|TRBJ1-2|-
TGTGCCAGCAGCCATGAGGAGGGTGGCTACACCTTC
CASSHEEGGYTF
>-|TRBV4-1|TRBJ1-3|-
TGCGCCAGCAGCCAAGAAGGAGCACGTGGAAACACCATATATTTT
CASSQEGARGNTIYF
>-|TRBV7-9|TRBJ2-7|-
TGTGCCAGCAGTTATAGGCGGGGGCCCTACGAGCAGTACTTC
CASSYRRGPYEQYF
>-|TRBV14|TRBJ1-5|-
TGTGCCAGCAGCCAAGAATTGGATCAGCCCCAGCATTTT
CASSQELDQPQHF
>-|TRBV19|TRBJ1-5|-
TGTGCCAGTAGTATCCTGCCGGACAATCAGCCCCAGCATTTT
CASSILPDNQPQHF
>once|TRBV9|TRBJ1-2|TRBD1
TGTGCCAGCAGCGTAGGAGGGGGCGGTTCCCTTAGAGGCTACACCTTC
CASSVGGGGSLRGYTF